This T cell receptor beta chain was profiled in a study of Ad26.COV2.S vaccination and SARS-CoV-2 variants. Only in-frame clones appear in the TCRdb table, and some are missing; sequencing was by immunoSEQ multiplex PCR. The table has around 450,000 clones, about 90% seen once. In this sample, this clone turned up once. CDR3 length: 12 amino acids. Germline V gene lookup returns CDR1 KGHSH and CDR2 LQKENI. Between the trimmed V and J ends, which lost 8 bases and 4 bases, there was a span of 9 bases. Treatment given: some 20 received Ad26.COV2.S at low or high dose, single or two shots; 5 received placebo; per-sample allocation not given. Sampling occurred on day 63 after the first vaccine or placebo injection.

The sequence was collected from a person aged 18-60 years who received the Ad26.COV2.S COVID-19 vaccine or a placebo. Sequenced material: peripheral blood, taken in a trial of Ad26.COV2.S vaccine versus placebo. The chain joins TRBV18 to TRBJ1-5; D is unclear. The CDR3 nucleotides are TGTGCCAGCGCCACGGGAAATCAGCCCCAGCATTTT. It encodes CASATGNQPQHF.